This T cell receptor beta chain was recovered during a study of T-cell reconstitution after alpha-beta-depleted transplantation in children. Germline V gene sequence: CDR1 SGHRS, CDR2 YFSETQ. The trim removed 2 bases at V and 7 bases at J, leaving 9 bases unmatched. The CDR3 covers 15 residues. Molecular barcoding with unique molecular identifiers was used for the TCRbeta library. TCRdb passed the PCR reads through MiXCR, listing each CDR3 protein once. Here the sample spans over 150,000 distinct CDR3 sequences, about 15% being singletons. This clonotype was counted at least ten times. The gene calls are TRBV5-1 and TRBJ1-2; 9 bases align to TRBD1. This sequence was found in a human donor who donated a stem cell graft to a child with acute lymphoblastic leukemia. The sample consisted of PBMCs from the stem cell graft donor, taken from the stem cell graft. CDR3 sequence: CASSLAGTGRRGYTF. For the CDR3, the DNA is TGCGCCAGCAGCTTAGCCGGGACAGGGAGACGTGGCTACACCTTC.